The present T cell receptor beta chain was sequenced within a study of OX40 agonist ivuxolimab in advanced cancers. Study details: Three patients had partial responses: one hepatocellular carcinoma, two cutaneous melanoma.

The V gene lost 1 base and the J gene lost 3 bases, with 11 bases spanning the gap. Per germline, CDR1 KGHSH and CDR2 LQKENI. The CDR3 is made up of 15 amino acids. A word on this clone: Its antigen is still unknown.

General study results and limits: Some of the nonresponding patients also showed low levels of normalized T-cell clonal expansion.

Any history of autoimmune disease or systemic immunosuppression disqualified patients. Sequencing was performed with immunoSEQ multiplex PCR; in TCRdb, only in-frame clones are kept and a portion is missing. Of just over 50,000 clones in the sample, about 80% were seen once. The chain uses TRBV18 and TRBJ2-3; the D gene is possibly TRBD2 (6 bases). The sample in question was CD4+ or CD8+ T cells sorted from blood, obtained in a trial of the OX40 agonist ivuxolimab. The sequence was collected from an adult with an advanced solid tumor such as melanoma, head and neck, liver or kidney cancer. The CDR3 coding sequence is TGTGCCAGCTCACCACACGGAGGGATAACAGATACGCAGTATTTT. It codes for CASSPHGGITDTQYF. Complete variable domain (other parts from reference TRBV18 and TRBJ2-3): NAGVMQNPRHLVRRRGQEARLRCSPMKGHSHVYWYRQLPEEGLKFMVYLQKENIIDESGMPKERFSAEFPKEGPSILRIQQVVRGDSAAYFCASSPHGGITDTQYFGPGTRLTVL.